This entry is about one T cell receptor (beta chain). In its sample, this clonotype was seen a few times. Its antigen has not been determined. No base quality information exists; no much larger clone differs at one position. Donors were 39 systemically healthy Caucasian individuals from Russia aged roughly 6 to 95 years. Approximately 9.7 milliliters of peripheral blood were drawn from each donor into EDTA-treated Vacutainer tubes. Ficoll-Paque density-gradient centrifugation was used to isolate PBMCs, with at least 6 million per sample. Trizol reagent was used to extract total RNA from PBMCs, with at least 5.5 micrograms per sample. For every donor, an aliquot of PBMCs went through flow cytometry to measure the percentages of naive CD45RAhigh/CD27high T cells. This sample was taken from a study of blood T cells in healthy people across ages (dated by TCRdb to between 2015 and 2017). With respect to the entire study: In model experiments, roughly one uniquely barcoded TCR beta cDNA molecule per two T cells was captured by template switching. Age-related changes in TCR beta repertoire diversity were measured in the study by deep sequencing normalized with unique cDNA molecular identifiers. The donors were divided into four age groups: young (average around 17 years), middle-aged (around 37), aged (approximately 64) and long-lived (approximately 74). Donors of different ages were randomly distributed across sequencing lanes to avoid experimental bias. For two donors (one aged 18 to 29 and one aged 80 or older), the study analyzed two additional independent replicas of 1 million unique cDNA reads from the same blood draw. What the authors observed across the whole study: Compared with the aged group, more naive CD4+ T cells, fewer expanded clones and increased TCR diversity were shown by the long-lived group, suggesting age selection. Observed TCR beta diversity per million T cells fell roughly linearly with age, and a significant reduction was already apparent by age around 36. Because profiling used bulk unsorted PBMCs, naive and antigen-experienced compartments could not be compared conclusively. Estimates of total diversity from one million sequenced T cells were regarded as lower bounds and underestimates. A strong correlation was found between observed TCR beta diversity and the percentage of naive T cells measured by flow cytometry. Because the CMV infection status of the donors was unknown, age-related changes in expanded clonotypes may potentially have been confounded.

Trimming at the junction amounts to 2 bases on V and 8 bases on J, and the germline ends lie 12 bases apart. In the germline V gene, CDR1 corresponds to ENHRY and CDR2 to SYGVKD. The CDR3 starts with the cysteine, ends with the phenylalanine, and has 14 residues. Of the read, only the CDR3 DNA is kept; its 42 bases are in frame from base 1. The library was generated by 5' RACE. Sequenced using an Illumina HiSeq 2500. A second PCR of about 7 to 12 cycles was performed with a sample-barcoded 5' primer and a J-beta primer mix. Each TCR beta cDNA molecule received a unique molecular identifier from a template-switch 5' adaptor carrying 12 random nucleotides. Each sample yielded at least 2.5 million CDR3-containing paired-end reads. All of the RNA was converted into first-strand cDNA using the Mint cDNA synthesis kit, with a TRBC-specific oligonucleotide serving as the primer. After uracil-DNA glycosylase treatment, a first 18-cycle PCR used universal primers M1SS and BC2_uni_R on all cDNA. Per the authors' processing: Each sample was normalized by randomly selecting 1 million high-quality reads, each carrying a distinct molecular identifier. Instead of being binned into consensus sequences, reads that shared molecular identifiers were thrown out. MiTCR, set to a Q25 quality threshold and the strictest error-elimination algorithm, was used for CDR3 identification, clonotype clustering and error correction. A nonparametric unseen species model with Euler transformation was used to estimate a lower bound on total TCR beta diversity. TCRdb reran the public reads through fastp at Q25 and MiXCR, keeping productive beta chains. Rows matching on CDR3 protein sequence are summarized as one entry with the most common DNA and genes. For this entry, the V and J calls and clone size follow TCRdb and not the study's own pipeline. Here the sample has roughly 700,000 distinct CDR3 sequences; about 34% occur a single time. The ten most abundant clones make up about 16% of the sample.

The rearrangement combines TRBV10-3 with TRBJ1-4; a weak D assignment points to TRBD1 (5 bases agree). The sample taken for sequencing was blood. The sequence derives from a woman over 75 in good health. Donor details come from another sample of the same person, matched by shared clones. CDR3 sequence: CAISETQGREKLFF. Read as DNA, the sequence is TGTGCCATCAGTGAGACCCAGGGACGGGAAAAACTGTTTTTT.